Described below is a single T cell receptor beta chain sequence and its context. In the source study's methods: From reference gene primer amplification, estimates of nucleated cell counts were derived. Measured with immunoSEQ multiplex PCR; TCRdb has only the in-frame clones, and not every one. V and J calls plus clone size are reproduced from that table; the DNA served to infer D and trimming. The data hold fewer than 200,000 clones, with around four fifths observed a single time. The sample comes from a study of blood T cell repertoires in COVID-19. Study context: PBMCs, B-cell-depleted T cells, or T cells provided the cDNA or gDNA that made up the material.

Adults between roughly 18 and 89 years of age took part from 20 to 25 US areas. Donors were grouped by their self-reported clinical history. The CDR3 is 14 residues long. V was cut by 5 bases and J by 0 bases, with 10 bases left in between. CDR1 SGHRS and CDR2 YFSETQ come from the germline V gene. The sample comprised PBMCs or T cells enriched from blood (not recorded which). The J gene is TRBJ2-3, the V gene TRBV5-1; tentatively, D is TRBD2 (6 bases). This receptor was obtained from a woman aged 50 to 60 who had recovered from COVID-19. CDR3 in DNA: TGCGCCAGCAGGGAGGGGTTGAGCACAGATACGCAGTATTTT. This codes for CASREGLSTDTQYF.